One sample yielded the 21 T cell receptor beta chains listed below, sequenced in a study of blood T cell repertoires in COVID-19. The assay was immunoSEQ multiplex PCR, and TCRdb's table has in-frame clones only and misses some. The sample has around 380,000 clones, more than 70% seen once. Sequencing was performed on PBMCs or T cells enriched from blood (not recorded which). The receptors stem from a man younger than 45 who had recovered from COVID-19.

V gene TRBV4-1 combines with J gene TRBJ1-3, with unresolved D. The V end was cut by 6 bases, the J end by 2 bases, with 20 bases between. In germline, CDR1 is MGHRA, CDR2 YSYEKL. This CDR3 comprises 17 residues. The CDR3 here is CASSYDTLRPPGNTIYF. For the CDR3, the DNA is TGCGCCAGCAGTTACGACACCCTCCGTCCTCCTGGAAACACCATATATTTT.

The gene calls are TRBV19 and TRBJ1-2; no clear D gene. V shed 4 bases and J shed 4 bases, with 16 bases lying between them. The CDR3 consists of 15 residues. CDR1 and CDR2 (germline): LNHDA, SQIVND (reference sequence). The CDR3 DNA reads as TGTGCCAGTAGTAGCCGTAGGTGGCAGGCCTATGGCTACACCTTC. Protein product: CASSSRRWQAYGYTF.

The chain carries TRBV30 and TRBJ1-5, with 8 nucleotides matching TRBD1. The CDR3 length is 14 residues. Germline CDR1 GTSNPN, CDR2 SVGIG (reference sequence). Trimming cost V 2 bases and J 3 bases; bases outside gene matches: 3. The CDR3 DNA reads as TGTGCCTGGAGTAGGACAGGGACCAATCAGCCCCAGCATTTT. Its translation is CAWSRTGTNQPQHF.

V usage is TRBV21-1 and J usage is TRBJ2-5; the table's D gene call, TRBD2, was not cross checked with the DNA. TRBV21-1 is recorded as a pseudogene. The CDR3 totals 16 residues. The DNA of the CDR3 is TGTGCCAGCAGCAATACTGGGGCTCGGGGGGAAGAGACCCAGTACTTC. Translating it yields CASSNTGARGEETQYF.

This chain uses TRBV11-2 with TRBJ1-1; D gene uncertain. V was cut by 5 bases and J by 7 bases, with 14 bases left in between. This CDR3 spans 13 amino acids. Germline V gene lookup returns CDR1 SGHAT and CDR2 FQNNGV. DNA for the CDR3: TGTGCCAGCAGCCCTCTTGAGGGTAATGAAGCTTTCTTT. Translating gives CASSPLEGNEAFF.

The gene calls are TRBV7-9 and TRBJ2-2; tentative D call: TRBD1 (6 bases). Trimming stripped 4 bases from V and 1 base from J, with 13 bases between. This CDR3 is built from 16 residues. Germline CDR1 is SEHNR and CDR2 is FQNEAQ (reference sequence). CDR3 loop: CASSSEPRGNTGELFF. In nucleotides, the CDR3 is TGTGCCAGCAGCTCGGAACCCAGGGGGAACACCGGGGAGCTGTTTTTT.

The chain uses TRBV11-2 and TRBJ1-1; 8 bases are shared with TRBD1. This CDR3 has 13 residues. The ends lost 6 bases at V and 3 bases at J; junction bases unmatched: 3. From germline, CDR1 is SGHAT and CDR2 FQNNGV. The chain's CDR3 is CASRKTGDTEAFF. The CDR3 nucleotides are TGTGCCAGCAGAAAGACAGGGGACACTGAAGCTTTCTTT.

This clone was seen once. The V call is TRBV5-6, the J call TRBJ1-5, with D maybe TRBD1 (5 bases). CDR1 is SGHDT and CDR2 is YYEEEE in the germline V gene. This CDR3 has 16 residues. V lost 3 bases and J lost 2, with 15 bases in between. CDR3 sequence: CASSSGGAFGNQPQHF. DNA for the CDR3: TGTGCCAGCAGCTCGGGCGGGGCTTTTGGCAATCAGCCCCAGCATTTT.

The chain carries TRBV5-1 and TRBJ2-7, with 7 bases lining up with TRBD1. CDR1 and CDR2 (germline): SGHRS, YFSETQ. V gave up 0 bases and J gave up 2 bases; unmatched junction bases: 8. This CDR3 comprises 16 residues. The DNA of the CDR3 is TGCGCCAGCAGCTTGGGTACGGGACAGTCCACCTACGAGCAGTACTTC. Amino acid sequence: CASSLGTGQSTYEQYF.

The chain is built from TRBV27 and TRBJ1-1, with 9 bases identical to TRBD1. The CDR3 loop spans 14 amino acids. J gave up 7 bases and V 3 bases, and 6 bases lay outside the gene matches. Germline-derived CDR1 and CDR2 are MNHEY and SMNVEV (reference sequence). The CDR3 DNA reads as TGTGCCAGCAGTTTTACAGGGGGCGGGGGTGAAGCTTTCTTT. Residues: CASSFTGGGGEAFF.

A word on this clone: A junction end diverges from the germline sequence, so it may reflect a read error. CDR3 DNA sequence: TGTGCCAGCAGCCCACGGAGTTCCGCCTCTATCCTACATTTT. This gives the protein CASSPRSSASILHF. This chain joins TRBV3-1 (or the pseudogene TRBV3-2) and TRBJ2-3; D gene ambiguous. CDR3 length equals 14 residues. Germline V lookup: CDR1 LGHDT, CDR2 YNNKEL (reference sequence).

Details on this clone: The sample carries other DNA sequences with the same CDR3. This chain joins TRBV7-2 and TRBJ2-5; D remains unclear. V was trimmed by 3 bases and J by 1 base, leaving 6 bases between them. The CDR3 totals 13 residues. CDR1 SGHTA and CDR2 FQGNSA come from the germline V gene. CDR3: CASSLSIQETQYF. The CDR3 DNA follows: TGTGCCAGCAGCTTGTCCATCCAAGAGACCCAGTACTTC.

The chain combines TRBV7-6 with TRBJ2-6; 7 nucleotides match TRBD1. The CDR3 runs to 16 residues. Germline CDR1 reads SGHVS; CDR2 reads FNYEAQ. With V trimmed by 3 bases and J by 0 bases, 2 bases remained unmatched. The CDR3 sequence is CASSLGQSSGANVLTF. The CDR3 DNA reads TGTGCCAGCAGCTTGGGACAGAGCTCTGGGGCCAACGTCCTGACTTTC.

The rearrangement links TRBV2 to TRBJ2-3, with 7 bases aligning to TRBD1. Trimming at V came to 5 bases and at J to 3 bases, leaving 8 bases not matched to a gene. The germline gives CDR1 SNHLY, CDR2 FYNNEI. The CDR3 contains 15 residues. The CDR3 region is CASSRRQGQTDTQYF. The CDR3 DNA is TGTGCCAGCAGTCGTCGACAGGGTCAGACAGATACGCAGTATTTT.

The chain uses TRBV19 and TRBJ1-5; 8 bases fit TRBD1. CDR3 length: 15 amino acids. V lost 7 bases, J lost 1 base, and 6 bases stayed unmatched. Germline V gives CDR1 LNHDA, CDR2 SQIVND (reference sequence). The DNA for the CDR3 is TGTGCCAGTACTGCGGACAGGGCCAGCAATCAGCCCCAGCATTTT. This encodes CASTADRASNQPQHF.

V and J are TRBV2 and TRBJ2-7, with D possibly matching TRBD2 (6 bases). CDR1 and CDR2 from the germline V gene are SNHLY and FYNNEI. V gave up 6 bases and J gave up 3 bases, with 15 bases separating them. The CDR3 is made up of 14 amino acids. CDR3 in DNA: TGTGCCAGCAGCCCCGGGACCGGGGGCTACGAGCAGTACTTC. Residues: CASSPGTGGYEQYF.

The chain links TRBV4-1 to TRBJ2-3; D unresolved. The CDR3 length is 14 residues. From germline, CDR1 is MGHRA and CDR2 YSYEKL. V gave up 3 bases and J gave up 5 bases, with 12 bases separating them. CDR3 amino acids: CASSQGPPGDTQYF. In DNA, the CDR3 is TGCGCCAGCAGCCAGGGTCCTCCAGGAGATACGCAGTATTTT.

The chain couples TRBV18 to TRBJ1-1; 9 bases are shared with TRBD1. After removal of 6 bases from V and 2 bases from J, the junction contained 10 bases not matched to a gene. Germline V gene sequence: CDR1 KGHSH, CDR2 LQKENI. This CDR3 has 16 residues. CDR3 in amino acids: CASSAGTGRSNTEAFF. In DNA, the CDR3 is TGTGCCAGCTCGGCCGGGACAGGGAGAAGTAACACTGAAGCTTTCTTT.

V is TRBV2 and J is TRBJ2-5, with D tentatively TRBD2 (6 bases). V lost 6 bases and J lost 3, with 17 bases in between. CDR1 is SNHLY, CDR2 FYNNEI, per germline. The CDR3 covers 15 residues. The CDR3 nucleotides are TGTGCCAGCAGGTTCCCGGCGGGGTCTAAAGAGACCCAGTACTTC. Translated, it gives CASRFPAGSKETQYF. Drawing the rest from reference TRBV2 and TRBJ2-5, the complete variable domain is EPEVTQTPSHQVTQMGQEVILRCVPISNHLYFYWYRQILGQKVEFLVSFYNNEISEKSEIFDDQFSVERPDGSNFTLKIRSTKLEDSAMYFCASRFPAGSKETQYFGPGTRLLVL.

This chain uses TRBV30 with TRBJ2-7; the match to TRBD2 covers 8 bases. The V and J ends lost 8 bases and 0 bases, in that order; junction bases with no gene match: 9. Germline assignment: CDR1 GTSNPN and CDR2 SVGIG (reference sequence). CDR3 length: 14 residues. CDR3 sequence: CAQGAGGYSYEQYF. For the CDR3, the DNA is TGTGCCCAAGGGGCGGGGGGCTACTCCTACGAGCAGTACTTC.

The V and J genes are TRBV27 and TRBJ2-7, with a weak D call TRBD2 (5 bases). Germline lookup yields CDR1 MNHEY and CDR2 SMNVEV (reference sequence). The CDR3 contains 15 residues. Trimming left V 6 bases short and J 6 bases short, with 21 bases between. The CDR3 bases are TGTGCCAGCAGCCCCGGAGTAGCGAGAACTTTCGAGCAGTACTTC. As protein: CASSPGVARTFEQYF.